Below, one TCR beta chain is given with its context. Using immunoSEQ multiplex PCR, the repertoire was profiled, and TCRdb retains in-frame clones only, with some absent. The sample has 95,000 to 100,000 clones; 85% are singletons. The CDR3 covers 17 residues. Germline V gene sequence: CDR1 SGHNT, CDR2 YENEEA. The junction had 4 bases not matched to a gene; V was cut back by 1 base and J by 0 bases. The data derive from a study of blood T cell repertoires in COVID-19. Study context: Donors in the United States, Italy and Spain gave samples during acute or convalescent COVID-19. Sample material is recorded as cDNA or gDNA derived from T cells, B-cell-depleted T cells, or PBMCs.

Material for sequencing was peripheral blood. The receptor was derived from a woman aged 70-85 years with active or convalescent COVID-19. The chain employs TRBV11-3 and TRBJ2-7, with 12 nucleotides matching TRBD2. CDR3 sequence reads: CASSLGPSGRASYEQYF. The CDR3, as DNA: TGTGCCAGCAGCTTAGGTCCTAGCGGGAGGGCCTCCTACGAGCAGTACTTC.